A single sample gave rise to the 17 T cell receptor beta chains below, sequenced in a study of T cell changes during pregnancy in multiple sclerosis. Some clones are missing from TCRdb's copy, which holds only in-frame ones; the method was immunoSEQ multiplex PCR. The table shows approximately 37,000 clones, with roughly 84% occurring only once. Here the sequenced sample was CD8+ T cells from peripheral blood mononuclear cells, taken in the first trimester of pregnancy. The receptors here all came from a female donor with multiple sclerosis, enrolled in a pregnancy study.

In this sample, this clone turned up once. The chain employs TRBV10-3 and TRBJ1-5; D ambiguous. The CDR3 has 12 residues. Per the germline V gene, CDR1 is ENHRY and CDR2 is SYGVKD. Trimming took off 0 bases at V and 7 bases at J, with 4 bases between the two ends. The CDR3 loop reads CAISESPQPQHF. The CDR3 coding sequence is TGTGCCATCAGTGAGTCTCCACAGCCCCAGCATTTT.

V is TRBV4-3 and J is TRBJ2-7, with D possibly TRBD2 on 6 matching bases. Deletions cut 0 bases from V and 2 bases from J, with 14 bases between. Germline values: CDR1 LGHNA, CDR2 YSLEER. This CDR3 has 16 residues. The CDR3 loop reads CASSQDRTGLAYEQYF. Written as DNA, the CDR3 is TGCGCCAGCAGCCAAGACAGAACGGGACTTGCCTACGAGCAGTACTTC.

This clone was found once. This chain uses TRBV19 with TRBJ2-7; maybe TRBD2 (5 bases). CDR1 and CDR2 from the germline V gene are LNHDA and SQIVND (reference sequence). Trimming removed 3 bases at V and 2 bases at J, with 14 bases between. This CDR3 region has 15 residues. The CDR3: CASSMSEASTYEQYF. For the CDR3, the DNA is TGTGCCAGTAGTATGAGTGAGGCTAGCACCTACGAGCAGTACTTC.

CDR3 DNA: TGTGCCTGGTGGGGACAGGATAGCTCCTACGAGCAGTACTTC. Its translation: CAWWGQDSSYEQYF. V and J are TRBV30 and TRBJ2-7; 8 nucleotides align to TRBD1. This CDR3 is built from 14 residues. J was trimmed by 0 bases and V by 5 bases; bases with no gene match: 6. Per the germline V gene, CDR1 is GTSNPN and CDR2 is SVGIG (reference sequence). The entire variable domain, with the rest obtained from reference TRBV30 and TRBJ2-7, is as follows: SQTIHQWPATLVQPVGSPLSLECTVEGTSNPNLYWYRQAAGRGLQLLFYSVGIGQISSEVPQNLSASRPQDRQFILSSKKLLLSDSGFYLCAWWGQDSSYEQYFGPGTRLTVT.

This clone is medium-sized in the sample. The rearrangement joins TRBV4-3 to TRBJ2-7; 8 bases match TRBD2. The germline V gene encodes CDR1 LGHNA and CDR2 YSLEER. With 1 base clipped from V and 1 base from J, the junction kept 3 bases outside the gene matches. The length of the CDR3 is 15 residues. The CDR3 nucleotides are TGCGCCAGCAGCCAAGTACTAGCGGAATCCTACGAGCAGTACTTC. Protein sequence: CASSQVLAESYEQYF.

The chain uses TRBV19 and TRBJ2-4; perhaps TRBD1 as D (6 bases). In germline, CDR1 is LNHDA, CDR2 SQIVND (reference sequence). The V gene lost 0 bases and the J gene lost 7 bases, with 16 bases spanning the gap. The CDR3 covers 16 residues. The chain's CDR3 is CASSIDFTGYRNIQYF. The CDR3 DNA follows: TGTGCCAGTAGTATAGACTTCACAGGGTACCGGAACATTCAGTACTTC.

The V call is TRBV7-9, the J call TRBJ1-3; D is uncertain. The CDR3 sequence is 17 residues long. Trimming took 4 bases from V and 1 from J, leaving 17 bases between them. Per germline, CDR1 SEHNR and CDR2 FQNEAQ (reference sequence). CDR3 nucleotides: TGTGCCAGCAGCTCCGCCGAGGGCTCGGTATCTGGAAACACCATATATTTT. The encoded protein is CASSSAEGSVSGNTIYF.

The chain links TRBV9 to TRBJ2-7; tentatively, D is TRBD1 (6 bases). V was clipped by 4 bases and J by 0 bases, with 17 bases between them. The CDR3 runs 16 residues. From germline, CDR1 is SGDLS and CDR2 YYNGEE. CDR3 amino acids: CASSPQTGWSSYEQYF. CDR3 DNA: TGTGCCAGCAGCCCACAGACAGGTTGGAGCTCCTACGAGCAGTACTTC.

This clone was picked up one time. The V call is TRBV2, the J call TRBJ2-7, with TRBD1 identical over 12 bases. J was trimmed by 3 bases and V by 6 bases; bases with no gene match: 6. The CDR3 totals 15 residues. Per the germline V gene, CDR1 is SNHLY and CDR2 is FYNNEI. The CDR3 here is CASRTGTGGFYEQYF. CDR3 in DNA: TGTGCCAGCAGGACGGGGACAGGGGGCTTCTACGAGCAGTACTTC. Variable domain in full (rest from reference TRBV2 and TRBJ2-7): EPEVTQTPSHQVTQMGQEVILRCVPISNHLYFYWYRQILGQKVEFLVSFYNNEISEKSEIFDDQFSVERPDGSNFTLKIRSTKLEDSAMYFCASRTGTGGFYEQYFGPGTRLTVT.

The chain employs TRBV30 and TRBJ2-1; 7 bases map to TRBD2. CDR3 size: 13 residues. CDR1 is GTSNPN, CDR2 SVGIG, per germline (reference sequence). V shed 0 bases, J shed 6 bases, and the junction held 2 bases outside the gene matches. This CDR3 is CAWSVPSGNEQFF. CDR3 DNA sequence: TGTGCCTGGAGTGTCCCTAGCGGCAATGAGCAGTTCTTC.

This clone is classed as medium-sized (0.01 to 0.1%). The V gene is TRBV19, the J gene TRBJ1-1, with D unresolved. The CDR3 loop spans 14 amino acids. CDR1 is LNHDA, CDR2 SQIVND, per germline (reference sequence). V was shortened by 2 bases and J by 1 base, with 8 bases between the two germline ends. Here the CDR3 reads CASSIHQKNTEAFF. The DNA for the CDR3 is TGTGCCAGTAGTATACATCAGAAGAACACTGAAGCTTTCTTT.

This clone was counted between two and nine times. The V and J genes are TRBV19 and TRBJ2-1; TRBD2 matches at 7 bases. The V gene end was trimmed by 5 bases and the J gene end by 7 bases; junction bases not matched to a gene: 8. The CDR3 length is 14 residues. CDR1 and CDR2 (germline): LNHDA, SQIVND (reference sequence). The CDR3 spells CASSPRLGGNEQFF. DNA of the CDR3: TGTGCCAGTAGTCCCCGACTCGGGGGGAATGAGCAGTTCTTC.

The V call is TRBV7-6, the J call TRBJ2-1; 9 positions agree with TRBD2. V gave up 1 base and J gave up 6 bases; unmatched junction bases: 4. The CDR3 consists of 15 residues. Germline CDR1 SGHVS, CDR2 FNYEAQ. The CDR3 spells CASSLEGGGANEQFF. The CDR3 DNA follows: TGTGCCAGCAGCTTAGAGGGCGGGGGGGCCAATGAGCAGTTCTTC.

This chain connects TRBV11-3 to TRBJ2-1; TRBD2 matches at 7 bases. The V and J ends lost 5 bases and 5 bases, in that order; junction bases with no gene match: 12. Germline assignment: CDR1 SGHNT and CDR2 YENEEA. The CDR3 is made up of 16 amino acids. CDR3 sequence (DNA): TGTGCCAGCAGCCCTGGGCGCAGGGAGGGTAACAATGAGCAGTTCTTC. Amino acid sequence: CASSPGRREGNNEQFF.

This sequence joins TRBV29-1 and TRBJ1-2; 9 bases line up with TRBD1. Trimming removed 5 bases from V and 4 bases from J; junction bases left unmatched: 5. The germline V gene has CDR1 SQVTM and CDR2 ANQGSEA. This CDR3 has 13 amino acids. The chain's CDR3 is CSVHTGGVYGYTF. The DNA of the CDR3 is TGCAGCGTTCATACAGGGGGCGTCTATGGCTACACCTTC.

The rearrangement uses TRBV7-9 and TRBJ1-1; 10 nucleotides line up with TRBD1. CDR1 is SEHNR and CDR2 is FQNEAQ in the germline V gene (reference sequence). V was pared by 5 bases and J by 0 bases, with 3 bases of the junction left unmatched. This CDR3 region has 15 residues. The CDR3 region is CASSLGTGVNTEAFF. DNA of the CDR3: TGTGCCAGCAGCCTGGGGACAGGGGTGAACACTGAAGCTTTCTTT.

The rearrangement joins TRBV27 to TRBJ1-1, with 7 bases fitting TRBD1. The germline V gene encodes CDR1 MNHEY and CDR2 SMNVEV (reference sequence). CDR3 size: 16 residues. Unmatched junction bases numbered 13, after V lost 6 bases and J lost 3 bases. The CDR3 sequence is CASSPLPGTADTEAFF. CDR3 sequence (DNA): TGTGCCAGCAGCCCTCTACCAGGGACAGCGGACACTGAAGCTTTCTTT.